This T cell receptor beta chain was profiled in a study of CD8 T cells in ankylosing spondylitis. Overall study results and limits: Apparently characteristic of ankylosing spondylitis blood was a TCR beta motif (eight highly homologous variants).

Of note for this clonotype: The antigen is unknown.

This CDR3 spans 15 amino acids. The V gene lost 3 bases and the J gene lost 5 bases, with 17 bases spanning the gap. CDR1 and CDR2 from the germline V gene are SGDLS and YYNGEE. Making use of molecular barcodes, quantitative 5'-RACE generated TCR beta libraries. TCRdb reprocessed the 5' RACE reads with MiXCR, giving one entry per CDR3 protein. The top ten clones hold 0.45% to 0.6% of a sample with about 800,000 distinct CDR3 sequences, roughly 12% of them seen once. The TCR originated in a male donor with ankylosing spondylitis. This chain uses TRBV9 with TRBJ2-5; D call uncertain. Sequenced material: blood, either unsorted or a sorted T cell fraction (not recorded which). The CDR3 spells CASSAVLGPVETQYF. CDR3 bases: TGTGCCAGCAGCGCCGTTCTTGGGCCCGTTGAGACCCAGTACTTC.